Listed here are 9 T cell receptor beta chains from one sample, sequenced in a study of cytomegalovirus exposure and HLA in healthy donors. With 60 Vbeta and 13 Jbeta primers, the PCR was carried out. TCRdb's copy holds only in-frame clones and misses some; the assay was immunoSEQ multiplex PCR. This repertoire shows around 200,000 clones, 81% found once; its top ten account for 3% to 4%. The sequencing input was PBMCs. These receptor sequences come from a man in his fifties or sixties in good health and CMV-seronegative.

The chain carries TRBV7-9 and TRBJ2-5; TRBD1 is a possible D gene (6 bases). V lost 10 bases to trimming and J lost 1 base, with 16 bases between them. This CDR3 is built from 14 residues. CDR1 is SEHNR and CDR2 is FQNEAQ in the germline V gene (reference sequence). CDR3 DNA: TGTGCCACCGGGCGGTACAGGGTCCAAGAGACCCAGTACTTC. Its protein is CATGRYRVQETQYF.

The sample holds one count of this clone. One end of the junction varies from germline; a read error may be responsible. The V gene is TRBV7-9, the J gene TRBJ1-3, with a tentative D call TRBD1 (5 bases). The CDR3 sequence is 17 residues long. The germline gives CDR1 SEHNR, CDR2 FQNEAQ (reference sequence). The CDR3 loop reads CASSLATSWDSGNTIYF. The CDR3 DNA sequence: TGTGCCAGCAGCCTAGCAACCAGCTGGGACTCGGGAAACACCATATATTTT.

This clone occurred a few times. The rearrangement links TRBV7-9 to TRBJ2-5; 8 nucleotides agree with TRBD2. Judging by the DNA end, TRBJ2-7 fits better; the J call may be wrong. This CDR3 has 16 residues. The V gene's germline CDR1 is SEHNR and CDR2 FQNEAQ (reference sequence). The CDR3, as DNA: TGTGCCAGCAGTCCGAGACCAGGACTAGCACCCTACGAGCAGTACTTC. This sequence encodes CASSPRPGLAPYEQYF.

This sequence joins TRBV19 and TRBJ2-1, with 7 bases identical to TRBD2. The CDR3 sequence is 16 residues long. After removal of 6 bases from V and 4 bases from J, the junction contained 12 bases not matched to a gene. Germline V lookup: CDR1 LNHDA, CDR2 SQIVND (reference sequence). The CDR3 sequence is CASSPYPAGPYNEQFF. As DNA, the CDR3 is TGTGCCAGTAGCCCGTATCCAGCGGGGCCATACAATGAGCAGTTCTTC.

There are a few counts of this clone. The V and J genes are TRBV10-3 and TRBJ1-2, with 8 bases aligning to TRBD1. The CDR3 has 15 amino acids. Germline V CDR1 and CDR2: ENHRY, SYGVKD. V shed 6 bases, J shed 3 bases, and the junction held 9 bases outside the gene matches. The CDR3 reads CAIRAGGGLDYGYTF. The CDR3 bases are TGTGCCATCAGAGCAGGGGGCGGGTTGGACTATGGCTACACCTTC.

The chain combines TRBV7-2 with TRBJ2-1; 10 bases fit TRBD1. The V gene end was trimmed by 0 bases and the J gene end by 2 bases; junction bases not matched to a gene: 7. Germline V gene sequence: CDR1 SGHTA, CDR2 FQGNSA. CDR3 length: 18 amino acids. CDR3 residues: CASSLASRDRGPYNEQFF. The CDR3 DNA sequence: TGTGCCAGCAGCTTAGCGTCCCGGGACAGGGGACCCTACAATGAGCAGTTCTTC.

The chain recombines TRBV6-1 with TRBJ1-1; D perhaps matches TRBD1 (5 bases). The CDR3 is 14 amino acids. V lost 3 bases and J 1 base, leaving 9 bases between the germline ends. Germline V gene data show CDR1 as MNHNS and CDR2 as SASEGT. CDR3 nucleotides: TGTGCCAGCAGTGATCAGGGAGGGAACACTGAAGCTTTCTTT. It encodes CASSDQGGNTEAFF.

This clone occurred once. The chain has TRBV27 and TRBJ2-2, with TRBD1 matching over 8 bases. The CDR3 contains 19 residues. V was pared by 4 bases and J by 0 bases, with 13 bases of the junction left unmatched. Germline CDR1 is MNHEY and CDR2 is SMNVEV (reference sequence). The DNA for the CDR3 is TGTGCCAGCAGTTCGACCAGCTTCCGGGACAGGACGAACACCGGGGAGCTGTTTTTT. Residues: CASSSTSFRDRTNTGELFF.

This chain connects TRBV18 to TRBJ2-7; D remains unclear. This CDR3 is built from 13 residues. Trimming cost V 4 bases and J 12 bases, with 19 bases left between them. Germline V lookup: CDR1 KGHSH, CDR2 LQKENI. The CDR3 reads CASSRSGEESMYF. DNA for the CDR3: TGTGCCAGCTCACGTTCCGGAGAGGAGAGCATGTACTTC.